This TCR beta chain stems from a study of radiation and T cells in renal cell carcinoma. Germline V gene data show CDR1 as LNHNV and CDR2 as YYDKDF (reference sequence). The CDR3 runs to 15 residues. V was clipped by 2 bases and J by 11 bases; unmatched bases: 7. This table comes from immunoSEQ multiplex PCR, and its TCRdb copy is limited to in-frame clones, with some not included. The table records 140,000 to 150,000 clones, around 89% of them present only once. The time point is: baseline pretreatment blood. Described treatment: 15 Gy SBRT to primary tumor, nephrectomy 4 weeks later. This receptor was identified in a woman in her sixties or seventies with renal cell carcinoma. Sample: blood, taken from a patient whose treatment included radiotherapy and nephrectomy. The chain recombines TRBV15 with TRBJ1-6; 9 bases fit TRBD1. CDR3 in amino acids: CATSRPGTGSPPLHF. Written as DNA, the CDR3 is TGTGCCACCAGCAGACCCGGGACAGGGTCTCCACCCCTCCACTTT.